A single sample is the source of the 27 T cell receptor beta chains below, sequenced in a study of esophageal squamous cell carcinoma under preoperative chemotherapy. TCRdb independently ran MiXCR on the PCR reads; one entry per CDR3 protein. Here the sample spans 1,200 or so distinct CDR3 sequences, less than 35% being singletons. Described time point: after preoperative PTX-NDP chemotherapy. The sample here was taken from a patient given preoperative chemotherapy. These receptors were taken from a human donor with esophageal squamous cell carcinoma. The donor label of this sample is uncertain.

V and J are TRBV10-3 and TRBJ1-2; 9 bases align to TRBD1. Trimming took 11 bases from V and 8 from J; bases not matched to a gene: 15. This CDR3 comprises 14 residues. Germline V gives CDR1 ENHRY, CDR2 SYGVKD. The CDR3 sequence is CAAQSGQGVGGYTF. CDR3 in DNA: TGTGCCGCCCAGTCGGGACAGGGTGTGGGGGGCTACACCTTC.

On this clonotype itself: One end of the junction is discordant with germline, which a read error may explain. The chain combines TRBV12-3 or TRBV12-4 with TRBJ2-3, with D possibly being TRBD2 (5 bases). This CDR3 spans 11 amino acids. The CDR3 region is CAKSNGRAQDF. In DNA form, the CDR3 reads TGTGCCAAGAGTAATGGGCGGGCGCAGGATTTT.

This clonotype was seen only a few times. The V and J genes are TRBV12-3 or TRBV12-4 and TRBJ2-4, with 7 bases fitting TRBD1. The CDR3 runs 12 residues. V trimming: 6 bases; J trimming: 7 bases; junction bases outside the gene matches: 3. This CDR3 reads CASSPGQNIQYF. The CDR3 DNA is TGTGCCAGCAGCCCGGGACAGAACATTCAGTACTTC.

In its sample, this clonotype was seen once. The chain employs TRBV6-1 and TRBJ1-1; perhaps TRBD1 as D (5 bases). Germline V gene data show CDR1 as MNHNS and CDR2 as SASEGT. This CDR3 region has 13 residues. V lost 6 bases to trimming and J lost 5 bases, with 13 bases between them. CDR3 in DNA: TGTGCCAGCAGACTGTCCAGACAGACTGAAGCTTTCTTT. Residues: CASRLSRQTEAFF.

The rearrangement joins TRBV6-1 to TRBJ2-1, with D possibly being TRBD1 (5 bases). The better agreement between TRBJ2-7 and the DNA end casts doubt on the J call. The CDR3 is 13 amino acids. From germline, CDR1 is MNHNS and CDR2 SASEGT. This chain's CDR3 is CASTPDKSYEQYF. In DNA, the CDR3 is TGTGCCAGCACCCCGGACAAATCCTACGAGCAGTACTTC.

This clonotype is judged medium-sized. The chain couples TRBV11-2 to TRBJ2-3; tentatively, D is TRBD2 (5 bases). Trimming pared 4 bases from V and 0 bases from J, leaving 11 bases between. There are 15 residues in the CDR3. CDR1 SGHAT and CDR2 FQNNGV come from the germline V gene. The CDR3 loop is CASSSWEFSTDTQYF. Here the CDR3 DNA reads TGTGCCAGCAGCTCCTGGGAGTTTAGCACAGATACGCAGTATTTT.

The table lists this clonotype with a few counts. The V call is TRBV6-2 or TRBV6-3, the J call TRBJ2-1; TRBD2 might be the D (5 bases). Trimming stripped 1 base from V and 15 bases from J, with 22 bases between. Germline loops: CDR1 MNHEY, CDR2 SVGEGT. There are 15 residues in the CDR3. This CDR3 is CASSYFIEGPEHRFF. CDR3 bases: TGTGCCAGCAGTTACTTTATCGAGGGCCCCGAACATCGGTTCTTC.

This clonotype counts as large. The gene calls are TRBV6-5 and TRBJ2-1; TRBD2 agrees at 13 bases. The CDR3 is 15 amino acids. V lost 6 bases, J lost 5 bases, and 4 bases stayed unmatched. Germline V lookup: CDR1 MNHEY, CDR2 SVGAGI. CDR3 sequence reads: CASRLGLAGDNEQFF. In DNA, the CDR3 is TGTGCCAGCAGACTTGGACTAGCGGGAGACAATGAGCAGTTCTTC.

This CDR3 is CAIRGTGEMRGNEQFF. In DNA, the CDR3 is TGTGCCATCAGAGGGACAGGGGAAATGCGGGGGAATGAGCAGTTCTTC. The chain carries TRBV10-3 and TRBJ2-1; 10 bases fit TRBD1. With V trimmed by 6 bases and J by 7 bases, 12 bases remained unmatched. The CDR3 covers 16 residues. Germline V gene lookup returns CDR1 ENHRY and CDR2 SYGVKD.

V gene TRBV27 combines with J gene TRBJ2-5; TRBD2 is a possible D gene (7 bases). Near its end, the DNA agrees better with TRBJ2-7, so the J call may be wrong. The CDR3 consists of 15 residues. In germline, CDR1 is MNHEY, CDR2 SMNVEV (reference sequence). DNA for the CDR3: TGTGCCAGCAGGTCCCCAAGGGGGGGGGCCTACGAGCAGTACTTC. It codes for CASRSPRGGAYEQYF.

This clonotype has just a few counts. The genes are TRBV20-1 and TRBJ2-7, with TRBD2 as a possible D gene (5 bases). The CDR3 is made up of 13 amino acids. V lost 3 bases and J 5 bases, leaving 14 bases between the germline ends. Germline-derived CDR1 and CDR2 are DFQATT and SNEGSKA (reference sequence). CDR3 region: CSARGRSEHEQYF. CDR3 nucleotides: TGCAGTGCTAGGGGGAGAAGCGAGCACGAGCAGTACTTC.

Remarks on this clonotype: The junction departs from germline at one end; a sequencing error may be responsible. The chain links TRBV14 to TRBJ2-2; weak D call: TRBD1 (6 bases). The CDR3 covers 15 residues. CDR1 SGHDN and CDR2 FVKESK come from the germline V gene. CDR3 coding DNA: TGTGCCAGCCGCCAGTCGGGACACCCCACCGGGGAGCTGTTTTTT. This gives the protein CASRQSGHPTGELFF.

This clonotype was counted only a few times. The chain links TRBV12-3 or TRBV12-4 to TRBJ2-1; 11 positions agree with TRBD1. CDR3 length: 15 residues. V lost 4 bases, J lost 4 bases, and 3 bases stayed unmatched. Here the CDR3 DNA reads TGTGCCAGCAGTTCGGACAGGGGGCGATACAATGAGCAGTTCTTC. Encoded protein: CASSSDRGRYNEQFF.

About this clonotype itself: One end of the junction is discordant with germline, which a read error may explain. The genes are TRBV7-8 and TRBJ2-1, with D possibly being TRBD2 (6 bases). Germline values: CDR1 SGHVS, CDR2 FQNEAQ. The CDR3 totals 13 residues. The CDR3 here is CASSGSGGDERYF. The CDR3 region has the DNA TGTGCGAGCAGCGGTAGCGGTGGCGACGAGCGGTACTTC.

The sample holds a few counts of this clonotype. One junction end does not reproduce the germline sequence, and a read error may be involved. The V gene is TRBV7-7, the J gene TRBJ1-1; D is undetermined. Germline lookup yields CDR1 SSHAT and CDR2 FNYEAQ (reference sequence). CDR3 length equals 15 residues. CDR3 bases: TGTGCTAGCAGCTTAGTTGACGGAACGAACACTGAAGCTTTCTTT. Its protein product is CASSLVDGTNTEAFF.

The genes are TRBV7-2 and TRBJ2-1; the match to TRBD2 covers 9 bases. Germline V gene lookup returns CDR1 SGHTA and CDR2 FQGNSA. Unmatched junction bases numbered 26, after V lost 5 bases and J lost 9 bases. The CDR3 loop spans 20 amino acids. The CDR3: CASSPRLGGGVSGRSSEQFF. In DNA, the CDR3 is TGTGCCAGCAGCCCCCGTTTGGGGGGCGGGGTTAGCGGGAGATCTAGTGAGCAGTTCTTC.

Worth noting for this clonotype: Given a much more abundant clone one base away, this may be a read error. This chain joins TRBV12-3 or TRBV12-4 and TRBJ1-2; unclear D gene. The CDR3 loop spans 12 amino acids. The germline V and J ends were trimmed by 8 bases and 4 bases, with 11 bases remaining between them. CDR3 nucleotide sequence: TGTGCCAGCGGCTCAACCGGCTATGGCTACACCTTC. This sequence encodes CASGSTGYGYTF.

The chain has TRBV7-8 and TRBJ2-3, with a weak D call TRBD2 (6 bases). The closer fit of TRBJ2-7 to the DNA end suggests the J call may be wrong. The CDR3 consists of 17 residues. Germline lookup yields CDR1 SGHVS and CDR2 FQNEAQ. CDR3 amino acids: CASSFPRSGSGYNEQYF. DNA of the CDR3: TGTGCCAGCAGCTTCCCCCGCTCCGGGAGTGGCTACAATGAGCAGTACTTC.

The chain recombines TRBV6-1 with TRBJ2-5; 12 bases are a match to TRBD2. The closer fit of TRBJ2-7 to the DNA end suggests the J call may be wrong. The germline gives CDR1 MNHNS, CDR2 SASEGT. The CDR3 sequence is 16 residues long. For the CDR3, the DNA is TGTGCCAGCACTAAGGCTCCTAGCGGGAGGGCCTACGAGCAGTACTTC. Its translation: CASTKAPSGRAYEQYF.

Worth noting for this clonotype: A much larger clone differs from this one at a single base, so this may be a read error. This rearrangement joins TRBV7-9 to TRBJ2-5; 9 bases are shared with TRBD1. Near its end, the DNA agrees better with TRBJ2-1, so the J call may be wrong. There are 15 residues in the CDR3. The germline V gene encodes CDR1 SEHNR and CDR2 FQNEAQ (reference sequence). The CDR3 protein is CASSRGTQGAHEQFF. The CDR3 nucleotides are TGTGCCAGCAGCAGGGGGACACAGGGGGCGCATGAGCAGTTCTTC.

In its sample, this clonotype ranks as hyperexpanded. The chain recombines TRBV12-3 or TRBV12-4 with TRBJ2-5, with 9 nucleotides matching TRBD1. Trimming at V came to 3 bases and at J to 4 bases, leaving 3 bases not matched to a gene. This CDR3 region has 14 residues. CDR3 in DNA: TGTGCCAGCAGTTTTACAGGGGGCTCAGAGACCCAGTACTTC. Protein: CASSFTGGSETQYF.

This clonotype is medium-sized. The chain links TRBV6-5 to TRBJ2-3, with 7 bases identical to TRBD1. The ends lost 2 bases at V and 0 bases at J; junction bases unmatched: 2. CDR1 is MNHEY and CDR2 is SVGAGI in the germline V gene. CDR3 size: 15 residues. CDR3: CASSYGTASTDTQYF. For the CDR3, the DNA is TGTGCCAGCAGTTACGGGACAGCTAGCACAGATACGCAGTATTTT.

By sample share, this clonotype is medium-sized (0.01 to 0.1%). The J gene is TRBJ2-3, the V gene TRBV12-3 or TRBV12-4; D unclear. CDR3 length: 15 residues. V was shortened by 7 bases and J by 0 bases, with 14 bases between the two germline ends. CDR3 DNA: TGTGCCAGCAATAGGCGGAGTACTAGCACAGATACGCAGTATTTT. Its protein is CASNRRSTSTDTQYF.

V is TRBV12-3 or TRBV12-4 and J is TRBJ2-5, with D unresolved. The DNA end lines up better with TRBJ2-7; the J call may be wrong. The CDR3 spans 14 residues. CDR3 region: CASSLGANPHEQYF. The CDR3 DNA follows: TGTGCCAGCAGTTTAGGTGCTAATCCCCACGAGCAGTACTTC.

This clonotype was detected a few times. This may come from a read error, since a much larger clone is one base off. The chain recombines TRBV6-5 with TRBJ2-5, with 8 bases that match TRBD2. After removal of 6 bases from V and 11 bases from J, the junction contained 20 bases not matched to a gene. This CDR3 has 16 amino acids. In germline, CDR1 is MNHEY, CDR2 SVGAGI. The CDR3 DNA follows: TGTGCCAGCAGCTTAACCCCGAGCGGGAGTTACAATGAGCAGTACTTC. The encoded protein is CASSLTPSGSYNEQYF.

This clonotype is large. The rearrangement links TRBV7-6 to TRBJ2-7; the match to TRBD2 covers 9 bases. The V gene end was trimmed by 5 bases and the J gene end by 3 bases; junction bases not matched to a gene: 5. This CDR3 is built from 14 residues. Germline V gene data show CDR1 as SGHVS and CDR2 as FNYEAQ. CDR3 DNA: TGTGCCAGCAGCGTGACAGCGGGGGGCTACGAGCAGTACTTC. Encoded protein: CASSVTAGGYEQYF.

In its sample, this clonotype is large. The V call is TRBV7-2, the J call TRBJ2-1, with unresolved D. TRBJ2-7 matches the DNA end more closely, so the J call is doubtful. The germline CDR1 and CDR2 sequences are SGHTA and FQGNSA. The CDR3 sequence is 14 residues long. The CDR3 region is CASSLFWEDYEQYF. The CDR3 DNA reads TGTGCCAGCAGCTTGTTCTGGGAAGACTACGAGCAGTACTTC.